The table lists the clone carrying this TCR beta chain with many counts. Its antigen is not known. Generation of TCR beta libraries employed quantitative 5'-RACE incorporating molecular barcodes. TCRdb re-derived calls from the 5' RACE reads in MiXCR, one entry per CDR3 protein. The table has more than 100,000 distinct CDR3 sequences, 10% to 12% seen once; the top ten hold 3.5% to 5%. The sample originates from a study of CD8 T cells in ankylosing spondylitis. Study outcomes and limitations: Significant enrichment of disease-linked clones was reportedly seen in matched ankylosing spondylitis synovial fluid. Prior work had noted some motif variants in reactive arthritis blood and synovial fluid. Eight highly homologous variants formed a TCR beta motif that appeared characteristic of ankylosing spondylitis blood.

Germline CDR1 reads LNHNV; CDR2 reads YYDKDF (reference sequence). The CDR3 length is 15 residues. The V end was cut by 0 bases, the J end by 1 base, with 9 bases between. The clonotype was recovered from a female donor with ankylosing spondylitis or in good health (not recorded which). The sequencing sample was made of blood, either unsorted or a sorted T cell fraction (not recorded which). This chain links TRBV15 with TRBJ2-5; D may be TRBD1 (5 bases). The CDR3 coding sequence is TGTGCCACCAGCAGAGATGGGGCCATCCAAGAGACCCAGTACTTC. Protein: CATSRDGAIQETQYF.